These 25 T cell receptor beta chains were all obtained from the same sample, sequenced in a study of blood T cell repertoires in COVID-19. The assay was immunoSEQ multiplex PCR, and TCRdb's table has in-frame clones only and misses some. The table lists about 46,000 clones, approximately 88% of them singletons. Sequencing was carried out using peripheral blood. All receptors come from a man aged 50 to 59 with acute or convalescent COVID-19.

The chain is built from TRBV4-2 and TRBJ1-5, with a weak D call TRBD1 (6 bases). Trimming removed 2 bases at V and 9 bases at J, with 8 bases between. The CDR3 contains 12 residues. Looked up from germline, CDR1 is LGHNA and CDR2 is YNFKEQ. The CDR3 sequence: CASSQPQGPQHF. Here the CDR3 DNA reads TGTGCCAGCAGCCAACCACAGGGGCCCCAGCATTTT.

This chain connects TRBV6-5 to TRBJ1-6, with no clear D. Germline CDR1 MNHEY, CDR2 SVGAGI. The CDR3 length is 12 residues. The V and J ends lost 4 bases and 6 bases respectively, with 4 bases between them. The CDR3 DNA reads TGTGCCAGCAGTTCTCTTAATTCACCCCTCCACTTT. Translated: CASSSLNSPLHF.

This sequence joins TRBV3-1 (or the pseudogene TRBV3-2) and TRBJ1-3; tentative D call: TRBD1 (5 bases). The CDR3 loop spans 15 amino acids. Germline-derived CDR1 and CDR2 are LGHDT and YNNKEL (reference sequence). V was pared by 7 bases and J by 4 bases, with 17 bases between. CDR3 nucleotides: TGTGCCAGCACCCCATCGGGGGATTTCGGAAACACCATATATTTT. Protein sequence: CASTPSGDFGNTIYF.

The chain joins TRBV19 to TRBJ2-1; D unresolved. This CDR3 contains 17 residues. Germline V CDR1 and CDR2: LNHDA, SQIVND (reference sequence). Trimming pared 3 bases from V and 6 bases from J, leaving 21 bases between. The CDR3, as DNA: TGTGCCAGTAGTATCCCCCTTGGCCCCACATCAGTCAATGAGCAGTTCTTC. Translating it yields CASSIPLGPTSVNEQFF.

This clone was recorded a few times. The chain employs TRBV5-1 and TRBJ2-2; D remains ambiguous. CDR3 size: 15 residues. Between the trimmed V and J ends, which lost 1 base and 6 bases, there was a span of 13 bases. Looked up from germline, CDR1 is SGHRS and CDR2 is YFSETQ. Here the CDR3 DNA reads TGCGCCAGCAGCTTGTGGCAGCTCGCGGCCGGGGAGCTGTTTTTT. Translation: CASSLWQLAAGELFF.

The V gene is TRBV12-3 or TRBV12-4, the J gene TRBJ1-3; unclear D gene. V lost 2 bases and J 4 bases, leaving 3 bases between the germline ends. The CDR3 runs to 12 residues. CDR3 residues: CASSLLGNTIYF. The CDR3 nucleotides are TGTGCCAGCAGTTTACTAGGAAACACCATATATTTT.

As for this clone: This same CDR3 is encoded by further DNA sequences in the sample. The CDR3 bases are TGCGCCAGCAGCTCACAGGGTGACACCGGGGAGCTGTTTTTT. This sequence encodes CASSSQGDTGELFF. The chain uses TRBV5-1 and TRBJ2-2, with a weak D call TRBD1 (6 bases). Germline V CDR1 and CDR2: SGHRS, YFSETQ. The CDR3 sequence is 14 residues long. V lost 3 bases and J 3 bases, leaving 9 bases between the germline ends. Looking up the rest from reference TRBV5-1 and TRBJ2-2 gives the full variable domain: KAGVTQTPRYLIKTRGQQVTLSCSPISGHRSVSWYQQTPGQGLQFLFEYFSETQRNKGNFPGRFSGRQFSNSRSEMNVSTLELGDSALYLCASSSQGDTGELFFGEGSRLTVL.

This chain uses TRBV7-3 with TRBJ2-7; possible D gene TRBD1, 7 bases. The CDR3 runs 15 residues. V was pared by 2 bases and J by 1 base, with 12 bases between. The germline CDR1 and CDR2 sequences are SGHTA and FQGTGA. CDR3 protein: CASSLRQGGSYEQYF. The CDR3 DNA sequence: TGTGCCAGCAGCTTACGGCAGGGGGGATCCTACGAGCAGTACTTC.

This clone was seen only once. The rearrangement joins TRBV7-9 to TRBJ1-2, with 7 bases identical to TRBD1. The V gene end was trimmed by 5 bases and the J gene end by 8 bases; junction bases not matched to a gene: 14. CDR1 is SEHNR, CDR2 FQNEAQ, per germline (reference sequence). This CDR3 has 15 amino acids. The CDR3 protein is CASSAPAGGTRGYTF. In DNA form, the CDR3 reads TGTGCCAGCAGCGCCCCGGCAGGGGGTACACGAGGCTACACCTTC.

The chain carries TRBV6-5 and TRBJ2-3; D possibly corresponds to TRBD2 (6 bases). V was clipped by 8 bases and J by 1 base, with 13 bases between them. Germline values: CDR1 MNHEY, CDR2 SVGAGI. The CDR3 runs to 14 residues. The CDR3 sequence is CASLTGERTDTQYF. In nucleotides, the CDR3 is TGTGCCAGCCTAACGGGGGAGCGCACAGATACGCAGTATTTT.

The chain combines TRBV9 with TRBJ1-5; D call uncertain. CDR1 is SGDLS, CDR2 YYNGEE, per germline. V was clipped by 0 bases and J by 9 bases, with 7 bases between them. CDR3 length: 12 amino acids. The CDR3 nucleotides read TGTGCCAGCAGCGTAGTACTTGGGCCCCAGCATTTT. This sequence encodes CASSVVLGPQHF.

The count of this clone is one. V usage is TRBV24-1 and J usage is TRBJ2-7; 9 bases are shared with TRBD1. CDR3 length equals 16 residues. With 2 bases clipped from V and 5 bases from J, the junction kept 9 bases outside the gene matches. Germline CDR1 reads KGHDR; CDR2 reads SFDVKD. The CDR3 DNA is TGTGCCACCAGTGATTCGGGGACAGGGAGCACACACGAGCAGTACTTC. Its protein product is CATSDSGTGSTHEQYF.

The gene calls are TRBV7-9 and TRBJ2-1; 8 bases align to TRBD2. The CDR3 length is 17 residues. Unmatched junction bases numbered 15, after V lost 7 bases and J lost 4 bases. Germline V gene sequence: CDR1 SEHNR, CDR2 FQNEAQ (reference sequence). Here the CDR3 reads CASTGLGAGGLYNEQFF. The CDR3 DNA follows: TGTGCCAGCACCGGACTCGGGGCGGGGGGTCTATACAATGAGCAGTTCTTC.

The rearrangement uses TRBV19 and TRBJ1-1; 8 positions match TRBD1. Germline lookup yields CDR1 LNHDA and CDR2 SQIVND (reference sequence). The CDR3 is 17 amino acids. The V gene end was trimmed by 4 bases and the J gene end by 4 bases; junction bases not matched to a gene: 14. CDR3 in DNA: TGTGCCAGTAGTACAACAGGGGGAATCCGTATCTCCACTGAAGCTTTCTTT. Encoded protein: CASSTTGGIRISTEAFF.

The V and J genes are TRBV3-1 (or the pseudogene TRBV3-2) and TRBJ1-2; D perhaps matches TRBD1 (6 bases). The V and J ends lost 3 bases and 5 bases respectively, with 13 bases between them. There are 14 residues in the CDR3. CDR1 LGHDT and CDR2 YNNKEL come from the germline V gene (reference sequence). For the CDR3, the DNA is TGTGCCAGCAGCCACGGAGGACAGACATATGGCTACACCTTC. Encoded protein: CASSHGGQTYGYTF.

The chain employs TRBV5-1 and TRBJ2-1; D possibly corresponds to TRBD2 (5 bases). The length of the CDR3 is 20 residues. V was pared by 1 base and J by 0 bases, with 23 bases between. In germline, CDR1 is SGHRS, CDR2 YFSETQ. CDR3 nucleotide sequence: TGCGCCAGCAGCTTGCCCTCTATTCTGGGGATTGGGAGCTCCTACAATGAGCAGTTCTTC. It is translated as CASSLPSILGIGSSYNEQFF.

This clone was found a few times. The chain has TRBV19 and TRBJ2-1; weak D call: TRBD1 (5 bases). V lost 2 bases to trimming and J lost 8 bases, with 16 bases between them. The CDR3 consists of 15 residues. Germline V lookup: CDR1 LNHDA, CDR2 SQIVND (reference sequence). The DNA for the CDR3 is TGTGCCAGTAGTATAATGGGCCAGGGATTACATGAGCAGTTCTTC. Protein product: CASSIMGQGLHEQFF.

The J gene is TRBJ2-1, the V gene TRBV15; 7 bases are a match to TRBD2. Trimming took 5 bases from V and 4 from J; bases not matched to a gene: 11. The germline V gene encodes CDR1 LNHNV and CDR2 YYDKDF (reference sequence). This CDR3 is built from 16 residues. Written as DNA, the CDR3 is TGTGCCACCAGCGATAGCGGGCACAAATCGTACAATGAGCAGTTCTTC. It codes for CATSDSGHKSYNEQFF.

Written as DNA, the CDR3 is TGCAGTGCTAGTAGGGGACAGAGGGGAGTCCACGAGCAGTACTTC. It yields the protein CSASRGQRGVHEQYF. The chain has TRBV20-1 and TRBJ2-7; 7 bases are a match to TRBD1. The CDR3 is 15 amino acids. Germline CDR1 is DFQATT and CDR2 is SNEGSKA (reference sequence). J was trimmed by 5 bases and V by 3 bases; bases with no gene match: 13.

The J gene is TRBJ2-5, the V gene TRBV7-9; 8 bases are a match to TRBD1. J gave up 5 bases and V 0 bases, and 11 bases lay outside the gene matches. Germline values: CDR1 SEHNR, CDR2 FQNEAQ (reference sequence). The CDR3 is made up of 17 amino acids. The CDR3 nucleotides are TGTGCCAGCAGCTTAGCCGCAAATCAGGGGGCGGGTGAGACCCAGTACTTC. This codes for CASSLAANQGAGETQYF. The full variable domain, in which reference TRBV7-9 and TRBJ2-5 provide the parts outside the CDR3, is DTGVSQNPRHKITKRGQNVTFRCDPISEHNRLYWYRQTLGQGPEFLTYFQNEAQLEKSRLLSDRFSAERPKGSFSTLEIQRTEQGDSAMYLCASSLAANQGAGETQYFGPGTRLLVL.

This clone was recorded once. V usage is TRBV3-1 (or the pseudogene TRBV3-2) and J usage is TRBJ2-7, with 9 bases fitting TRBD1. V was pared by 4 bases and J by 3 bases, with 10 bases of the junction left unmatched. Germline V gene sequence: CDR1 LGHDT, CDR2 YNNKEL (reference sequence). CDR3 size: 16 residues. CDR3 nucleotides: TGTGCCAGCAGCCTTGGGCGGACAGGGGTAAACTACGAGCAGTACTTC. Its translation: CASSLGRTGVNYEQYF.

This clone was seen just once. The chain recombines TRBV14 with TRBJ1-6; possible D gene TRBD1, 6 bases. Trimming took off 3 bases at V and 0 bases at J, with 12 bases between the two ends. The CDR3 has 17 amino acids. CDR1 and CDR2 from the germline V gene are SGHDN and FVKESK. CDR3 DNA sequence: TGTGCCAGCAGCCAGATACAGGGATCCTCCTATAATTCACCCCTCCACTTT. This translates into CASSQIQGSSYNSPLHF.

The CDR3 sequence: CASSVSGIGNNQPQHF. CDR3 coding DNA: TGTGCCAGTAGTGTTTCAGGGATAGGGAACAATCAGCCCCAGCATTTT. This chain links TRBV19 with TRBJ1-5; a weak D match, TRBD1 (5 bases). The CDR3 consists of 16 residues. Looked up from germline, CDR1 is LNHDA and CDR2 is SQIVND (reference sequence). Trimming shortened V by 5 bases and J by 3 bases, and 17 bases separated the two germline ends.

The chain is built from TRBV6-2 or TRBV6-3 and TRBJ2-5; D not resolved. The V gene lost 6 bases and the J gene lost 4 bases, with 6 bases spanning the gap. CDR3 size: 11 residues. The germline CDR1 and CDR2 sequences are MNHEY and SVGEGT. CDR3 sequence reads: CASSPRETQYF. For the CDR3, the DNA is TGTGCCAGCAGCCCGCGAGAGACCCAGTACTTC.

The chain links TRBV5-4 to TRBJ1-2, with D possibly being TRBD1 (6 bases). From germline, CDR1 is SGHNT and CDR2 YYREEE (reference sequence). This CDR3 is built from 14 residues. Trimming took off 4 bases at V and 2 bases at J, with 12 bases between the two ends. CDR3 amino acids: CASSPGARNYGYTF. CDR3 DNA sequence: TGTGCCAGCAGCCCAGGGGCTAGGAACTATGGCTACACCTTC.